Following are 21 T cell receptor beta chains from one sample sequenced in a study of blood T cell repertoires in COVID-19. TCRdb's copy holds only in-frame clones and misses some; the assay was immunoSEQ multiplex PCR. Here the sample spans roughly 69,000 clones, over 75% being singletons. Sequencing used peripheral blood. These receptors all stem from a human donor in a cohort sampled during active COVID-19.

The rearrangement links TRBV28 to TRBJ2-7, with 13 positions matching TRBD2. Per the germline V gene, CDR1 is MDHEN and CDR2 is SYDVKM. J lost 3 bases, V lost 6 bases, and 2 bases had no gene match. CDR3 length: 14 amino acids. In DNA form, the CDR3 reads TGTGCCAGCAGAGGGACTAGCGGGATCTACGAGCAGTACTTC. The encoded protein is CASRGTSGIYEQYF. Variable domain in full (rest from reference TRBV28 and TRBJ2-7): DVKVTQSSRYLVKRTGEKVFLECVQDMDHENMFWYRQDPGLGLRLIYFSYDVKMKEKGDIPEGYSVSREKKERFSLILESASTNQTSMYLCASRGTSGIYEQYFGPGTRLTVT.

The chain joins TRBV6-2 or TRBV6-3 to TRBJ1-1, with D uncertain. Trimming shortened V by 6 bases and J by 10 bases, and 15 bases separated the two germline ends. This CDR3 spans 12 amino acids. Germline V CDR1 and CDR2: MNHEY, SVGEGT. The CDR3 reads CASSPPRNAAFF. Written as DNA, the CDR3 is TGTGCCAGCAGCCCACCCAGAAATGCAGCTTTCTTT.

The V and J genes are TRBV18 and TRBJ1-1; D gene uncertain. The CDR3 has 16 amino acids. Trimming took off 2 bases at V and 6 bases at J, with 19 bases between the two ends. The germline gives CDR1 KGHSH, CDR2 LQKENI. Here the CDR3 reads CASSPGLRSGISEAFF. The DNA of the CDR3 is TGTGCCAGCTCACCAGGGTTACGGAGCGGGATCTCTGAAGCTTTCTTT.

V is TRBV5-1 and J is TRBJ2-3; possibly TRBD2 for D (5 bases). The CDR3 is 18 amino acids. The V gene's germline CDR1 is SGHRS and CDR2 YFSETQ. V lost 0 bases and J 0 bases, leaving 17 bases between the germline ends. Here the CDR3 reads CASSLVPRARISTDTQYF. CDR3 nucleotides: TGCGCCAGCAGCTTGGTCCCGCGGGCCAGGATAAGCACAGATACGCAGTATTTT.

The chain is built from TRBV19 and TRBJ2-7; D is perhaps TRBD2 (5 bases). This CDR3 region has 13 residues. V lost 5 bases and J lost 1, with 9 bases in between. Germline V CDR1 and CDR2: LNHDA, SQIVND (reference sequence). CDR3 in amino acids: CASSSLASYEQYF. CDR3 nucleotides: TGTGCCAGTAGTTCATTAGCGTCCTACGAGCAGTACTTC.

The chain couples TRBV7-3 to TRBJ2-3; TRBD2 agrees at 7 bases. The CDR3 sequence is 15 residues long. Losses at the gene ends were 5 bases for V and 2 bases for J; bases not matched to a gene: 7. Germline assignment: CDR1 SGHTA and CDR2 FQGTGA. DNA of the CDR3: TGTGCCAGCAGCCCAACTAGCGATTACACAGATACGCAGTATTTT. Translated: CASSPTSDYTDTQYF.

This rearrangement joins TRBV6-5 to TRBJ1-2, with 7 bases aligning to TRBD1. With 6 bases clipped from V and 2 bases from J, the junction kept 6 bases outside the gene matches. The CDR3 has 14 amino acids. Germline CDR1 reads MNHEY; CDR2 reads SVGAGI. The CDR3 is CASSLGGSNYGYTF. The CDR3 DNA follows: TGTGCCAGCAGCTTAGGGGGCTCAAACTATGGCTACACCTTC.

The chain has TRBV15 and TRBJ2-2; 7 positions agree with TRBD2. The V and J ends lost 1 base and 4 bases, in that order; junction bases with no gene match: 9. Germline CDR1 LNHNV, CDR2 YYDKDF (reference sequence). This CDR3 comprises 17 residues. Written as DNA, the CDR3 is TGTGCCACCAGCAGAGTGGGTCCAGCGGGGCCCACCGGGGAGCTGTTTTTT. Its translation is CATSRVGPAGPTGELFF.

The chain recombines TRBV28 with TRBJ1-3, with D possibly being TRBD1 (5 bases). Looked up from germline, CDR1 is MDHEN and CDR2 is SYDVKM. V dropped 6 bases and J dropped 2 bases, with 11 bases sitting between them. This CDR3 spans 14 amino acids. The CDR3: CASRAGGTGNTIYF. Written as DNA, the CDR3 is TGTGCCAGCAGGGCCGGGGGTACTGGAAACACCATATATTTT.

The chain links TRBV11-3 to TRBJ2-1; perhaps TRBD1 as D (5 bases). Germline V lookup: CDR1 SGHNT, CDR2 YENEEA. This CDR3 is built from 11 residues. V was shortened by 4 bases and J by 14 bases, with 12 bases between the two germline ends. CDR3 in DNA: TGTGCCAGCAGCTCCGAGACAGAAGAGTTCTTC. Protein product: CASSSETEEFF.

This chain joins TRBV7-2 and TRBJ2-1, with D possibly TRBD2 on 7 matching bases. Trimming took 1 base from V and 9 from J, leaving 13 bases between them. Germline V gives CDR1 SGHTA, CDR2 FQGNSA. The CDR3 extends over 14 amino acids. This chain's CDR3 is CASSLGGGAIEQFF. CDR3 nucleotides: TGTGCCAGCAGCTTAGGTGGGGGGGCCATTGAGCAGTTCTTC.

This rearrangement joins TRBV2 to TRBJ1-3; TRBD1 matches 8 bases. The CDR3 contains 14 residues. J was trimmed by 3 bases and V by 7 bases; bases with no gene match: 5. Germline V gene sequence: CDR1 SNHLY, CDR2 FYNNEI. CDR3 DNA: TGTGCCAGCAAAACCGGGACAGGTGGAAACACCATATATTTT. Its protein product is CASKTGTGGNTIYF.

The chain carries TRBV2 and TRBJ2-7; TRBD2 might be the D (7 bases). CDR1 is SNHLY, CDR2 FYNNEI, per germline. V was cut by 6 bases and J by 0 bases, with 15 bases left in between. This CDR3 region has 15 residues. CDR3 region: CASRSQGGSSYEQYF. Here the CDR3 DNA reads TGTGCCAGCAGATCACAGGGAGGGAGCTCCTACGAGCAGTACTTC.

The gene calls are TRBV29-1 and TRBJ1-4; D may be TRBD1 (6 bases). The CDR3 is 13 residues long. Trimming stripped 3 bases from V and 7 bases from J, with 12 bases between. Germline-derived CDR1 and CDR2 are SQVTM and ANQGSEA. CDR3 DNA sequence: TGCAGCGTTGAGGGCCAGGGGACTGAAAAACTGTTTTTT. This gives the protein CSVEGQGTEKLFF.

This clone is labeled large. V is TRBV11-2 and J is TRBJ2-7; TRBD2 matches at 7 bases. The germline CDR1 and CDR2 sequences are SGHAT and FQNNGV. CDR3 length: 15 amino acids. The junction had 7 bases not matched to a gene; V was cut back by 2 bases and J by 3 bases. The chain's CDR3 is CASSLRQGGVYEQYF. The CDR3 DNA reads as TGTGCCAGCAGCTTAAGGCAGGGAGGGGTCTACGAGCAGTACTTC.

This clone was seen only once. This chain joins TRBV7-9 and TRBJ2-5, with D possibly being TRBD1 (5 bases). CDR3 length equals 13 residues. In germline, CDR1 is SEHNR, CDR2 FQNEAQ (reference sequence). The ends were cut back, 6 bases at V and 1 base at J, with 9 bases in the middle. The CDR3 DNA reads TGTGCCAGCAGAGACAGTTTCCAAGAGACCCAGTACTTC. Residues: CASRDSFQETQYF.

The rearrangement joins TRBV7-2 to TRBJ2-7; 7 positions agree with TRBD1. Germline-derived CDR1 and CDR2 are SGHTA and FQGNSA. This CDR3 spans 15 amino acids. With 5 bases clipped from V and 0 bases from J, the junction kept 7 bases outside the gene matches. CDR3 in amino acids: CASSPGQARSYEQYF. CDR3 DNA sequence: TGTGCCAGCAGCCCCGGACAGGCCCGCTCCTACGAGCAGTACTTC.

J is TRBJ1-2 and V is TRBV7-2, with D perhaps matching TRBD1 (6 bases). The CDR3 spans 16 residues. With 3 bases removed from V and 6 bases from J, the gap between germline ends came to 20 bases. The germline CDR1 and CDR2 sequences are SGHTA and FQGNSA. CDR3 sequence (DNA): TGTGCCAGCAGCTTGACCCGTGTCCCCCCAGGGGATGGCTACACCTTC. It is translated as CASSLTRVPPGDGYTF.

V gene TRBV2 combines with J gene TRBJ2-3, with TRBD2 matching 10 bases. The CDR3 contains 14 residues. CDR1 SNHLY and CDR2 FYNNEI come from the germline V gene. V dropped 10 bases and J dropped 4; count of bases not matched to a gene: 8. CDR3 protein: CATLASGSSDTQYF. The CDR3 DNA sequence: TGTGCCACTCTAGCTAGCGGGAGCTCAGATACGCAGTATTTT.

The chain employs TRBV28 and TRBJ2-1; the match to TRBD2 covers 7 bases. The germline V gene has CDR1 MDHEN and CDR2 SYDVKM. The V gene end was trimmed by 2 bases and the J gene end by 2 bases; junction bases not matched to a gene: 0. There are 14 residues in the CDR3. The CDR3 DNA follows: TGTGCCAGCAGTTTAGGGGGGGCCTACAATGAGCAGTTCTTC. Translated, it gives CASSLGGAYNEQFF. The whole variable domain, filled in from reference TRBV28 and TRBJ2-1, reads DVKVTQSSRYLVKRTGEKVFLECVQDMDHENMFWYRQDPGLGLRLIYFSYDVKMKEKGDIPEGYSVSREKKERFSLILESASTNQTSMYLCASSLGGAYNEQFFGPGTRLTVL.

The genes are TRBV27 and TRBJ2-7; 8 bases match TRBD2. The length of the CDR3 is 12 residues. Trimming cost V 6 bases and J 6 bases; bases outside gene matches: 4. CDR1 is MNHEY, CDR2 SMNVEV, per germline (reference sequence). The chain's CDR3 is CASRGLDREQYF. The CDR3 DNA follows: TGTGCCAGCAGGGGACTAGATCGCGAGCAGTACTTC.